What follows describes a single T cell receptor (beta chain). The data derive from a study of blood T cells in healthy people across ages. Per germline, CDR1 KGHDR and CDR2 SFDVKD. J was trimmed by 5 bases and V by 3 bases; bases with no gene match: 5. There are 15 residues in the CDR3. Then a second PCR, running roughly 7 to 12 cycles, was carried out with a sample-barcoded 5' primer and a J-beta primer mix. TCRdb reprocessed the 5' RACE reads via MiXCR and lists one record per CDR3 protein. The sample comprises about 500,000 distinct CDR3 sequences, about 24% of which are singletons, and roughly 9.4% rests with the top ten. A further study also used this sample, focusing on T cells of mothers and their children. That source notes: Slightly higher, non-significant overlap characterized related mother-child pairs relative to unrelated pairs.

The TCR originated in a boy aged 5-17 years in good health. The genes are TRBV24-1 and TRBJ2-4; 8 positions agree with TRBD1. The sequencing sample was made of blood. The CDR3 bases are TGTGCCACCAGTGATCCTGGACAGGGCCAAAACATTCAGTACTTC. Its protein is CATSDPGQGQNIQYF.